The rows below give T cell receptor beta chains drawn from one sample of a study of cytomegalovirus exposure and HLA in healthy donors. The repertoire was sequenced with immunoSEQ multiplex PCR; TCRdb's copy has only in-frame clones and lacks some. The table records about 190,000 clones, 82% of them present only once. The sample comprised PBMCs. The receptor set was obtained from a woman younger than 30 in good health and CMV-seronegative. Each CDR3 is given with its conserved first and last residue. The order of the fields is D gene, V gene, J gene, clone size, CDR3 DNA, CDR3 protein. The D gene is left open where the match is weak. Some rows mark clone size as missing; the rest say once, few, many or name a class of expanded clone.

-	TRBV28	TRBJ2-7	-	TGTGCCAGCAGTTTACTCGGCGGGGCCTACGAGCAGTACTTC	CASSLLGGAYEQYF
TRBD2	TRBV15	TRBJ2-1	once	TGTGCCACCAGCAAATCAGGACTAGCGGGAGGGAATGAGCAGTTCTTC	CATSKSGLAGGNEQFF
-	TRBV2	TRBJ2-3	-	TGTGCCAGCTACAGGGTAGGGAGAGATACGCAGTATTTT	CASYRVGRDTQYF
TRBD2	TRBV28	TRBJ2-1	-	TGTGCCAGCAGTTCGGAGCGGGATCGGTTCTTC	CASSSERDRFF
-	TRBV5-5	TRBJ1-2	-	TGTGCCAGCAGCTTGGCTCCTCAGAACTATGGCTACACCTTC	CASSLAPQNYGYTF
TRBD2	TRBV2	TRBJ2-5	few	TGTGCCAGTAGCGGGAGCGTTGAGACCCAGTACTTC	CASSGSVETQYF
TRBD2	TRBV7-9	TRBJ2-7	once	TGTTCCAGCTCTAGCGGGACCACCTACGAGCAGTACTTC	CSSSSGTTYEQYF
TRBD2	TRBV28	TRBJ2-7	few	TGTGCCAGCAGTTTGGGGACTACCGAGCAGTACTTC	CASSLGTTEQYF
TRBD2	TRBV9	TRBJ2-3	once	TGTGCCAGCAGCGTAGAAGCGGGGGCTTACACAGATACGCAGTATTTT	CASSVEAGAYTDTQYF
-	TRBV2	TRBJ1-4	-	TGTGCCAGCAGTCCAGTCGTGGTATCTGAAAAACTGTTTTTT	CASSPVVVSEKLFF
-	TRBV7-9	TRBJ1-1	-	TGTGCCAGCAGCTCAAGGACAGTTTTAACTGAAGCTTTCTTT	CASSSRTVLTEAFF
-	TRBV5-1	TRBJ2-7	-	TGCGCCAGCAGCTTGGGTCCATCAAACTACGAGCAGTACTTC	CASSLGPSNYEQYF
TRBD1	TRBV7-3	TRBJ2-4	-	TGTGCCAGCAGCTCGACCGGGACAGGGTCGAACATTCAGTACTTC	CASSSTGTGSNIQYF
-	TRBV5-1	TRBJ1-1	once	TGCGCCAGCAGCTTGGGTTCTACGAACACTGAAGCTTTCTTT	CASSLGSTNTEAFF
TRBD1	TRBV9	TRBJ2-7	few	TGTGCCAGCAGCCCTCGACCGACAGGGAGCCGCGGCGAGCAGTACTTC	CASSPRPTGSRGEQYF
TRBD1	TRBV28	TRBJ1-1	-	TGTGCCAGCCGCGGGACAGCTGGAACTGAAGCTTTCTTT	CASRGTAGTEAFF
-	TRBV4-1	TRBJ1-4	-	TGCGCCAGCAGCGAGAATGAAAAACTGTTTTTT	CASSENEKLFF
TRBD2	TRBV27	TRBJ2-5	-	TGTGCCAGCAGACTAGCGGGAGCAGAGACCCAGTACTTC	CASRLAGAETQYF
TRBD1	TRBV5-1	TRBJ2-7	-	TGCGCCAGCAGCTACCTCCAGGGGGTACCTCCCGAGCAGTACTTC	CASSYLQGVPPEQYF
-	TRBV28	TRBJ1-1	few	TGTGCCAGCAGTTTACCCCCCAGGGGCACTGAAGCTTTCTTT	CASSLPPRGTEAFF
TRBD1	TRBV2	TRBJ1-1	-	TGTGCCAGCAGTCCCGGGACAGGGGTCATGAACACTGAAGCTTTCTTT	CASSPGTGVMNTEAFF
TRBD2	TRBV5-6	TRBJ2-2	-	TGTGCCAGCGAAAGCGGGAGGGCCAACACCGGGGAGCTGTTTTTT	CASESGRANTGELFF
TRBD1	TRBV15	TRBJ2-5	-	TGTGCCACCAGCAGACTCAGGGGGTATGAGACCCAGTACTTC	CATSRLRGYETQYF
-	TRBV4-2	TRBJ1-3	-	TGTGCCAGCAGCCAAGAACGGGGAGCCTCTGGAAACACCATATATTTT	CASSQERGASGNTIYF
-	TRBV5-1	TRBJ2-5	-	TGCGCCAGCAGCTTGGTTGGCGGCCAAGAGACCCAGTACTTC	CASSLVGGQETQYF